These 22 T cell receptor beta chains were sequenced from one sample in a study of T cell repertoires in cytomegalovirus infection. Their antigens are not known. Using its own MiXCR run on the reads, TCRdb lists one record per CDR3 protein. In the table there are approximately 340,000 distinct CDR3 sequences, under 35% of which are singletons. Sequenced here: cultured PBMCs, sampled from culture after CMV antigen stimulation. These TCRs come from a human donor in good health (CMV status not recorded). Some clones in this sample may be carry-over from other donors' samples.

This clonotype appeared a few times. The V call is TRBV6-1, the J call TRBJ2-1; D remains unclear. The V end was cut by 7 bases, the J end by 9 bases, with 16 bases between. This CDR3 contains 13 residues. Germline V gene lookup returns CDR1 MNHNS and CDR2 SASEGT. The CDR3 nucleotides read TGTGCCAGCACCGTCTCTTATTACGGTGAGCAGTTCTTC. The encoded protein is CASTVSYYGEQFF.

This chain links TRBV28 with TRBJ1-1; tentative D call: TRBD1 (5 bases). Trimming pared 5 bases from V and 8 bases from J, leaving 9 bases between. Germline CDR1 and CDR2: MDHEN and SYDVKM. The CDR3 loop spans 11 amino acids. The CDR3 spells CASSTRDEAFF. The CDR3 DNA reads as TGTGCCAGCAGTACAAGGGACGAAGCTTTCTTT.

The rearrangement joins TRBV6-1 to TRBJ2-1, with 10 bases that match TRBD2. In germline, CDR1 is MNHNS, CDR2 SASEGT. The CDR3 covers 14 residues. With 7 bases clipped from V and 5 bases from J, the junction kept 5 bases outside the gene matches. CDR3 in DNA: TGTGCCAGCAAGGAGGGACTAGCGAACAATGAGCAGTTCTTC. Protein: CASKEGLANNEQFF.

The chain combines TRBV29-1 with TRBJ1-1, with D perhaps TRBD1 (6 bases). This CDR3 comprises 13 residues. Germline-derived CDR1 and CDR2 are SQVTM and ANQGSEA. Trimming stripped 4 bases from V and 1 base from J, with 10 bases between. The CDR3 region has the DNA TGCAGCGTTGCCGCGGGGGCGAACACTGAAGCTTTCTTT. This translates into CSVAAGANTEAFF.

In its sample, this clonotype was seen a few times. V usage is TRBV4-1 and J usage is TRBJ2-5, with TRBD2 matching over 13 bases. V dropped 4 bases and J dropped 2; count of bases not matched to a gene: 4. CDR1 and CDR2 (germline): MGHRA, YSYEKL. The CDR3 consists of 16 residues. CDR3 protein: CASSPGLAGIQETQYF. CDR3 sequence (DNA): TGCGCCAGCAGCCCGGGACTAGCGGGGATACAAGAGACCCAGTACTTC.

This clonotype was seen more than once but under ten times. This chain connects TRBV15 to TRBJ2-2; unclear D gene. V was trimmed by 0 bases and J by 6 bases, leaving 5 bases between them. Germline V lookup: CDR1 LNHNV, CDR2 YYDKDF (reference sequence). The CDR3 loop spans 13 amino acids. The DNA of the CDR3 is TGTGCCACCAGCAGAGATAAAGCCGGGGAGCTGTTTTTT. Translated, it gives CATSRDKAGELFF.

The rearrangement joins TRBV2 to TRBJ2-7; TRBD2 is a possible D gene (6 bases). This CDR3 has 11 amino acids. V shed 4 bases and J shed 10 bases, with 11 bases lying between them. CDR1 and CDR2 from the germline V gene are SNHLY and FYNNEI. CDR3 coding DNA: TGTGCCAGCAGTGGGGGGGACCCTCAGTACTTC. It is translated as CASSGGDPQYF.

The rearrangement links TRBV28 to TRBJ2-5; D unresolved. Between the trimmed V and J ends, which lost 3 bases and 2 bases, there was a span of 16 bases. In germline, CDR1 is MDHEN, CDR2 SYDVKM. The CDR3 totals 16 residues. CDR3 bases: TGTGCCAGCAGTTTGTTTACAGAAAGCCGGCAAGAGACCCAGTACTTC. Protein product: CASSLFTESRQETQYF.

The chain uses TRBV6-2 or TRBV6-3 and TRBJ1-2; D is perhaps TRBD1 (5 bases). Germline lookup yields CDR1 MNHEY and CDR2 SVGEGT. V was pared by 4 bases and J by 8 bases, with 23 bases between. The CDR3 contains 16 residues. The CDR3 loop reads CASSSFAGTIARGYTF. The CDR3 nucleotides are TGTGCCAGCAGTTCTTTCGCCGGGACCATAGCACGCGGCTACACCTTC.

The chain has TRBV7-3 and TRBJ2-1; D remains ambiguous. V lost 5 bases to trimming and J lost 0 bases, with 11 bases between them. Germline V gene lookup returns CDR1 SGHTA and CDR2 FQGTGA. The CDR3 length is 15 residues. The CDR3 loop is CASSLEANSYNEQFF. The CDR3 DNA sequence: TGTGCCAGCAGCCTAGAGGCTAACTCCTACAATGAGCAGTTCTTC.

This clonotype was found a few times. The chain has TRBV6-5 and TRBJ1-3; D gene unclear. Germline V gives CDR1 MNHEY, CDR2 SVGAGI. CDR3 size: 15 residues. V was pared by 2 bases and J by 0 bases, with 8 bases between. This CDR3 reads CASSYGVNSGNTIYF. The CDR3 region has the DNA TGTGCCAGCAGTTACGGGGTGAACTCTGGAAACACCATATATTTT.

V gene TRBV27 combines with J gene TRBJ2-1; tentative D call: TRBD2 (6 bases). The CDR3 runs to 13 residues. The V end was cut by 6 bases, the J end by 6 bases, with 12 bases between. The V gene's germline CDR1 is MNHEY and CDR2 SMNVEV (reference sequence). Here the CDR3 DNA reads TGTGCCAGCAGAGAACTAGCAGTCAATGAGCAGTTCTTC. Its translation: CASRELAVNEQFF.

The V call is TRBV5-1, the J call TRBJ2-7; a weak D match, TRBD1 (5 bases). The V gene's germline CDR1 is SGHRS and CDR2 YFSETQ. The CDR3 has 13 amino acids. Trimming removed 6 bases at V and 6 bases at J, with 16 bases between. The CDR3 nucleotides read TGCGCCAGCACGGCAGGGTGGAGTCGCGAGCAGTACTTC. The encoded protein is CASTAGWSREQYF.

This clonotype occurred a few times. V and J are TRBV4-1 and TRBJ2-1; D remains unclear. V was shortened by 0 bases and J by 4 bases, with 4 bases between the two germline ends. Per the germline V gene, CDR1 is MGHRA and CDR2 is YSYEKL. CDR3 size: 13 residues. CDR3 nucleotides: TGCGCCAGCAGCCAAGATGAGTACAATGAGCAGTTCTTC. This sequence encodes CASSQDEYNEQFF.

This clonotype was counted between two and nine times. This rearrangement joins TRBV19 to TRBJ2-3, with TRBD1 matching 8 bases. With V trimmed by 6 bases and J by 4 bases, 9 bases remained unmatched. Per germline, CDR1 LNHDA and CDR2 SQIVND (reference sequence). CDR3 length equals 15 residues. CDR3 sequence reads: CASSPLDRDSDTQYF. The CDR3 DNA reads as TGTGCCAGTAGCCCGTTGGACAGGGACTCAGATACGCAGTATTTT.

This clonotype occurred a few times. The gene calls are TRBV28 and TRBJ1-5; TRBD1 is a possible D gene (5 bases). The CDR3 runs 14 residues. CDR1 is MDHEN, CDR2 SYDVKM, per germline. V lost 6 bases and J lost 6, with 15 bases in between. The CDR3 DNA reads as TGTGCCAGCAGCGGGGCCCAGAGGATTCAGCCCCAGCATTTT. It translates to CASSGAQRIQPQHF.

This clonotype has more than one count but fewer than ten. The V and J genes are TRBV20-1 and TRBJ1-5, with D possibly TRBD1 on 5 matching bases. The CDR3 contains 15 residues. V lost 0 bases and J lost 2, with 11 bases in between. Germline V gene data show CDR1 as DFQATT and CDR2 as SNEGSKA (reference sequence). DNA for the CDR3: TGCAGTGCTAGAGATAGCGGGGCAGGCAATCAGCCCCAGCATTTT. Amino acid sequence: CSARDSGAGNQPQHF.

The chain employs TRBV20-1 and TRBJ2-1, with a weak D call TRBD1 (6 bases). The CDR3 contains 16 residues. Germline CDR1 is DFQATT and CDR2 is SNEGSKA (reference sequence). V lost 1 base and J 0 bases, leaving 13 bases between the germline ends. The CDR3 sequence is CSARGRQASSYNEQFF. In DNA form, the CDR3 reads TGCAGTGCTAGAGGTCGACAGGCCAGCTCCTACAATGAGCAGTTCTTC.

This clonotype was picked up a small number of times. This rearrangement joins TRBV7-2 to TRBJ2-3; D ambiguous. Germline assignment: CDR1 SGHTA and CDR2 FQGNSA. The CDR3 extends over 12 amino acids. Trimming pared 1 base from V and 4 bases from J, leaving 3 bases between. The chain's CDR3 is CASSLESDTQYF. The DNA for the CDR3 is TGTGCCAGCAGCTTAGAATCAGATACGCAGTATTTT.

The chain has TRBV2 and TRBJ1-2, with a tentative D call TRBD1 (6 bases). CDR1 and CDR2 from the germline V gene are SNHLY and FYNNEI. V lost 5 bases to trimming and J lost 7 bases, with 17 bases between them. The CDR3 has 14 residues. In DNA, the CDR3 is TGTGCCAGCAGTATTAACAGGGTGCTGGGTGGCTACACCTTC. The encoded protein is CASSINRVLGGYTF.

V usage is TRBV2 and J usage is TRBJ2-3; D is uncertain. Germline lookup yields CDR1 SNHLY and CDR2 FYNNEI. CDR3 length: 14 amino acids. V was clipped by 9 bases and J by 2 bases, with 15 bases between them. The CDR3 region is CASAELGATDTQYF. CDR3 bases: TGTGCCAGTGCGGAGTTGGGCGCCACAGATACGCAGTATTTT.

This chain uses TRBV20-1 with TRBJ1-2; TRBD1 might be the D (5 bases). Germline V lookup: CDR1 DFQATT, CDR2 SNEGSKA (reference sequence). V dropped 5 bases and J dropped 3 bases, with 13 bases sitting between them. CDR3 length equals 13 residues. The CDR3 DNA reads TGCAGTGCTCGGACGGGGACTGACTATGGCTACACCTTC. As protein: CSARTGTDYGYTF.